The entry below describes one T cell receptor (beta chain). The data were taken from a study of cytotoxic CD8 clonotypes in ibrutinib-treated CLL. Germline assignment: CDR1 SGHTA and CDR2 FQGNSA. The CDR3 contains 13 residues. V dropped 5 bases and J dropped 3 bases, with 10 bases sitting between them. Method: immunoSEQ multiplex PCR; TCRdb's copy keeps in-frame clones and lacks some. The data contain 110,000 to 150,000 clones, roughly three quarters of them singletons. V and J are TRBV7-2 and TRBJ1-2, with D uncertain. Sequenced material: PBMCs, taken after 24 months of ibrutinib treatment. This TCR was recovered from a human donor with chronic lymphocytic leukemia. The CDR3 sequence is CASSPPSHYGYTF. The CDR3 DNA reads TGTGCCAGCAGCCCCCCATCGCACTATGGCTACACCTTC.